Listed below are T cell receptor beta chains from one sample, sequenced in a study of vaccination and CD4 T cells after COVID-19. The antigens these receptors bind are not known. Each CDR3 protein is one row after TCRdb ran MiXCR on the PCR reads. The sample yields approximately 9,000 distinct CDR3 sequences, roughly half seen once. What was sequenced was CD4+ T cells from blood, cultured in vitro. The receptors originated from a human donor who had recovered from COVID-19. CDR3s leave out the opening cysteine and the closing phenylalanine or tryptophan. Where a row states a size, it is once, few, many or the class of an expanded clone; other rows omit it.

NA,TRBV12-3/TRBV12-4,TRBJ2-3,ASRKHSDTQY
NA,TRBV20-1,TRBJ1-1,SAREGTHNSEAF
NA,TRBV7-8,TRBJ2-2,ASSFRATVGVNTGELF
NA,TRBV27,TRBJ2-4,ASSPTGTLIWAKNIQY
NA,TRBV4-1,TRBJ2-1,ASSQDEERGGDNEQF
NA,TRBV6-1,TRBJ1-4,ASSNRRGGEKLF
few,TRBV5-1,TRBJ1-6,ASSFEGSPLH
NA,TRBV4-2,TRBJ1-2,ASSQEGQGDYGYT
few,TRBV19,TRBJ2-2,ASRPQGNTGELF
NA,TRBV6-5,TRBJ2-1,ASSYVGRENEQF
NA,TRBV4-3,TRBJ2-2,ASSQLAGGPTGELF
NA,TRBV5-1,TRBJ1-6,ASREQANRNSPLH
NA,TRBV6-5,TRBJ1-3,ASSYSIGGSGNTIY
once,TRBV10-3,TRBJ2-1,AISNRRDSYNEQF
few,TRBV5-4,TRBJ2-5,ASSFRLAGQETQY
NA,TRBV7-2,TRBJ2-3,ASSFPGGAWDTQY
NA,TRBV28,TRBJ2-7,ASSFFMRECY
NA,TRBV30,TRBJ2-7,AWGQAYEQY
once,TRBV28,TRBJ2-4,ASRHDRTLAKNIQY
NA,TRBV6-5,TRBJ1-4,ASSYRGSPNEKLF
NA,TRBV20-1,TRBJ2-1,SARDAGTGAIGQV
few,TRBV27,TRBJ1-1,ASSGQGFRWSTEAF
few,TRBV12-5,TRBJ2-1,ASGLVRSSEQF
few,TRBV27,TRBJ1-1,ASSLNPRGTDTEAF
NA,TRBV28,TRBJ1-2,ASHTPDNYGYT
NA,TRBV6-1,TRBJ2-5,ASSGRVDGTQY
NA,TRBV5-1,TRBJ2-5,ASTLGQGASQETQY
once,TRBV12-3/TRBV12-4,TRBJ1-5,ASSAQQGGQPQH
NA,TRBV11-3,TRBJ2-1,ASSSGTSDNEQF
NA,TRBV6-5,TRBJ1-2,ASSYSGTGYYGYT
few,TRBV19,TRBJ2-7,ASSNRASSYEQY
NA,TRBV12-3/TRBV12-4,TRBJ2-2,ATGDRNTGELF
NA,TRBV6-1,TRBJ1-3,ASSRSRTGTGGNTIY
NA,TRBV2,TRBJ1-2,ASNTDSPAFGGYT
once,TRBV27,TRBJ2-3,ASSLTSGRVGTQY
few,TRBV5-4,TRBJ2-5,ASSLVRGGLDETQY
few,TRBV20-1,TRBJ2-5,SAAGTGDSETQY
NA,TRBV10-3,TRBJ1-5,AISESSGNQPQH
NA,TRBV20-1,TRBJ2-1,SALGHSGRVGEQF
NA,TRBV5-1,TRBJ1-4,ASSPGRSNEKLF
few,TRBV19,TRBJ1-2,ASSIYASGGSYGYT
NA,TRBV7-3,TRBJ2-2,ASSPEGANTGELF
few,TRBV24-1,TRBJ2-2,ATSRTSGASELF
NA,TRBV5-1,TRBJ2-5,ASSSGQQETQY
NA,TRBV12-3/TRBV12-4,TRBJ2-7,ASSLTGSPYEQY
few,TRBV15,TRBJ1-4,ATSRVGSGSREKLF
NA,TRBV19,TRBJ1-1,ASSGTEGVAF
NA,TRBV7-8,TRBJ2-7,ASSLSGRAGYEQY